The 11 T cell receptor beta chains given below trace back to one sample, sequenced in a study of blood T cells in healthy people across ages (dated by TCRdb to 2015 to 2017). Libraries came from 5' RACE. The data were produced on an Illumina HiSeq 2500. A second PCR of roughly 6 to 12 cycles was performed with a sample-barcoded 5' primer and a J-beta primer mix. TCRdb ran its own pipeline on the public reads, namely fastp trimming at Q25 and MiXCR clone calling, and kept in-frame beta chains. Rows matching on CDR3 protein sequence are summarized as one entry with the most common DNA and genes. The sample table holds 750,000 to 950,000 distinct CDR3 sequences, of which approximately 53% were seen once. The ten largest clones capture approximately 40% of the sample. Specimen: blood. All receptors derive from a man older than 75 in good health.

Concerning this clonotype: One junction end disagrees with the germline gene, perhaps due to a read error. The rearrangement joins TRBV29-1 to TRBJ2-1; D call uncertain. This CDR3 has 10 residues. CDR1 SQVTM and CDR2 ANQGSEA come from the germline V gene. The CDR3 region is CSASYNERFF. CDR3 bases: TGCAGCGCCTCTTATAATGAGCGGTTCTTC.

The gene calls are TRBV6-1 and TRBJ2-5; 8 bases fit TRBD2. The J call may be faulty, since TRBJ2-7 better matches the DNA end. This CDR3 is 16 amino acids long. Germline loops: CDR1 MNHNS, CDR2 SASEGT. The CDR3 DNA is TGTGCCAGCCGCGGGACTAGATCACTCCTTACCCACGAGCAGTACTTC. It is translated as CASRGTRSLLTHEQYF.

This sequence joins TRBV28 and TRBJ2-7, with D perhaps TRBD1 (5 bases). The CDR3 extends over 16 amino acids. V was trimmed by 7 bases and J by 3 bases, leaving 22 bases between them. Looked up from germline, CDR1 is MDHEN and CDR2 is SYDVKM. DNA for the CDR3: TGTGCCAGCAAGTCGCTCCTGGAACAGGTGTACTACGAGCAGTACTTC. Its translation: CASKSLLEQVYYEQYF.

The chain couples TRBV14 to TRBJ2-1; D gene ambiguous. Germline values: CDR1 SGHDN, CDR2 FVKESK. There are 17 residues in the CDR3. Trimming stripped 1 base from V and 8 bases from J, with 21 bases between. The CDR3 coding sequence is TGTGCCAGCAGCCAAGTAGCCATTCGGCGAGGCACGGATGAGCAGTTCTTC. It encodes CASSQVAIRRGTDEQFF. Variable domain in full (rest from reference TRBV14 and TRBJ2-1): EAGVTQFPSHSVIEKGQTVTLRCDPISGHDNLYWYRRVMGKEIKFLLHFVKESKQDESGMPNNRFLAERTGGTYSTLKVQPAELEDSGVYFCASSQVAIRRGTDEQFFGPGTRLTVL.

This clonotype was seen a handful of times. The rearrangement links TRBV7-9 to TRBJ1-6; 7 nucleotides align to TRBD1. Germline values: CDR1 SEHNR, CDR2 FQNEAQ (reference sequence). V lost 3 bases and J lost 7; bases outside the gene matches: 6. This CDR3 region has 15 residues. CDR3 sequence reads: CASSFDRVVNSPLHF. The CDR3, as DNA: TGTGCCAGCAGCTTCGACAGGGTTGTCAATTCACCCCTCCACTTT.

The CDR3 reads CASSLRDRGNHEQYF. The CDR3 DNA follows: TGTGCCAGCAGCCTCCGGGACAGGGGGAACCACGAGCAGTACTTC. The chain uses TRBV7-2 and TRBJ2-7; 11 positions match TRBD1. The CDR3 extends over 15 amino acids. J was trimmed by 5 bases and V by 5 bases; bases with no gene match: 8. CDR1 is SGHTA, CDR2 FQGNSA, per germline.

The V call is TRBV12-3 or TRBV12-4, the J call TRBJ2-3, with 15 bases lining up with TRBD2. V was pared by 4 bases and J by 2 bases, with 10 bases of the junction left unmatched. The CDR3 extends over 19 amino acids. CDR3 sequence reads: CASSSSGTSGRYNTDTQYF. CDR3 bases: TGTGCCAGCAGTTCCTCCGGGACTAGCGGGAGGTATAACACAGATACGCAGTATTTT.

The J gene is TRBJ1-1, the V gene TRBV4-1; D is unclear. The ends were cut back, 1 base at V and 1 base at J, with 13 bases in the middle. The CDR3 spans 16 residues. Germline assignment: CDR1 MGHRA and CDR2 YSYEKL. CDR3 sequence (DNA): TGCGCCAGCAGCCAAGTAGGGATTAAGGAGAACACTGAAGCTTTCTTT. It codes for CASSQVGIKENTEAFF.

This chain links TRBV2 with TRBJ2-4; no clear D. The CDR3 has 13 amino acids. V was shortened by 8 bases and J by 8 bases, with 16 bases between the two germline ends. CDR1 is SNHLY and CDR2 is FYNNEI in the germline V gene. This CDR3 is CASFGPLNYIQYF. The CDR3, as DNA: TGTGCCAGCTTCGGCCCGCTTAACTACATTCAGTACTTC.

This clonotype occurred a few times. The chain joins TRBV5-1 to TRBJ2-1; 8 bases align to TRBD1. The CDR3 runs to 15 residues. The V gene end was trimmed by 4 bases and the J gene end by 3 bases; junction bases not matched to a gene: 6. Germline V gene data show CDR1 as SGHRS and CDR2 as YFSETQ. CDR3 in DNA: TGCGCCAGCAGCCCGGTTGGACAGGGCTACAATGAGCAGTTCTTC. Protein: CASSPVGQGYNEQFF.

V gene TRBV18 combines with J gene TRBJ2-5; 10 nucleotides line up with TRBD1. V trimming: 2 bases; J trimming: 5 bases; junction bases outside the gene matches: 5. CDR1 and CDR2 (germline): KGHSH, LQKENI. The CDR3 length is 15 residues. The CDR3, as DNA: TGTGCCAGCTCACCAGTCCTGGGACAGGGGGAGACCCAGTACTTC. Its protein is CASSPVLGQGETQYF.